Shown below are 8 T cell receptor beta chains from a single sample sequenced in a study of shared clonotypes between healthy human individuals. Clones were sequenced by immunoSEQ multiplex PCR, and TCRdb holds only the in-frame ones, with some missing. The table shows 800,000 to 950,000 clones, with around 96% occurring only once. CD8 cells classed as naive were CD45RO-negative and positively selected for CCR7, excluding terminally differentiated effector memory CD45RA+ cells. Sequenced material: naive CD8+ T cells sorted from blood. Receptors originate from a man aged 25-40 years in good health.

CDR3 protein: CASSIDGLRNTEAFF. CDR3 coding DNA: TGTGCTAGCTCGATAGACGGACTGCGGAACACTGAAGCTTTCTTT. The chain employs TRBV7-7 and TRBJ1-1; no clear D gene. The germline V gene has CDR1 SSHAT and CDR2 FNYEAQ (reference sequence). The CDR3 is made up of 15 amino acids.

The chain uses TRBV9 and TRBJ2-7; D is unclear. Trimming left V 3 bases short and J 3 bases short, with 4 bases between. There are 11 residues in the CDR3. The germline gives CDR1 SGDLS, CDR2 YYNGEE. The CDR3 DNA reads TGTGCCAGCAGCGACCTCTACGAGCAGTACTTC. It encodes CASSDLYEQYF.

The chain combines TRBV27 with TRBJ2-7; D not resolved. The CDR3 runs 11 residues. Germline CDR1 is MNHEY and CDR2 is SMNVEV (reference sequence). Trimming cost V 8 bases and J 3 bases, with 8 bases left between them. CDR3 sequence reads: CASASGYEQYF. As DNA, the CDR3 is TGTGCCAGCGCGTCCGGCTACGAGCAGTACTTC.

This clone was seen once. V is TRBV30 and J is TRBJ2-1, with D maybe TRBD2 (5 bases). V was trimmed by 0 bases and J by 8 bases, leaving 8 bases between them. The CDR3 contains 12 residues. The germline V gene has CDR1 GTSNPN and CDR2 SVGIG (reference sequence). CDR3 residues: CAWSVQADEQFF. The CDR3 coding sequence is TGTGCCTGGAGTGTTCAAGCGGATGAGCAGTTCTTC.

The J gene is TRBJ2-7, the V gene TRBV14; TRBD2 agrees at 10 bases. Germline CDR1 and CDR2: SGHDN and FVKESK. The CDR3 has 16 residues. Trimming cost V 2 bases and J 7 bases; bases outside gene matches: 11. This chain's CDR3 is CASSQIPASGSIEQYF. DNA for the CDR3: TGTGCCAGCAGCCAAATCCCGGCTAGCGGGAGTATTGAGCAGTACTTC.

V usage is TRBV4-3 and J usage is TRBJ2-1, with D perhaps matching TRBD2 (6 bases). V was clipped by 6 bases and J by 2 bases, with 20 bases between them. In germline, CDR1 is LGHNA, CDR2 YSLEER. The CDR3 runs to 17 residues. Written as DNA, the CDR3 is TGCGCCAGCAGGTGGAGAGAGGGCGGGGAGACCTACAATGAGCAGTTCTTC. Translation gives CASRWREGGETYNEQFF.

The CDR3 nucleotides read TGCAGCGCCCTGGACAGGGACACAGATACGCAGTATTTT. The encoded protein is CSALDRDTDTQYF. The rearrangement uses TRBV29-1 and TRBJ2-3; 8 nucleotides align to TRBD1. Unmatched junction bases numbered 5, after V lost 7 bases and J lost 2 bases. Germline loops: CDR1 SQVTM, CDR2 ANQGSEA. This CDR3 region has 13 residues.

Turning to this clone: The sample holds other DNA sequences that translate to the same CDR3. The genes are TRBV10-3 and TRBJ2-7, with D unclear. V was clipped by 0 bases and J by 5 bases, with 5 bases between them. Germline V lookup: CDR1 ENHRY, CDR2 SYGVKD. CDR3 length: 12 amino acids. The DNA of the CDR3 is TGTGCCATCAGTGAGTCGGGTGACGAGCAGTACTTC. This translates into CAISESGDEQYF.